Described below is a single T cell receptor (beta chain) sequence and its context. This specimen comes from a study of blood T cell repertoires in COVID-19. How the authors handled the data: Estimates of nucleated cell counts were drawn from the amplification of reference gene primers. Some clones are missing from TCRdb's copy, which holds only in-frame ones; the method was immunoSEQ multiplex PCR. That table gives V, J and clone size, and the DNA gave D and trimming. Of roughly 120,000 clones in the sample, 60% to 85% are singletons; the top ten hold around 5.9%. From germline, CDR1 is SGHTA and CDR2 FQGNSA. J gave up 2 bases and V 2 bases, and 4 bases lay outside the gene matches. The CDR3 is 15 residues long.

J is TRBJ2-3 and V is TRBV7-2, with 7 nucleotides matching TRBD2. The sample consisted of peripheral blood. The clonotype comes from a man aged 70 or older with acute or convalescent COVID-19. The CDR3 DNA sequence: TGTGCCAGCAGCTTAACCGGGGGGTACACAGATACGCAGTATTTT. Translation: CASSLTGGYTDTQYF. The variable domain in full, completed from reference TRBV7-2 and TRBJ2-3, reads GAGVSQSPSNKVTEKGKDVELRCDPISGHTALYWYRQSLGQGLEFLIYFQGNSAPDKSGLPSDRFSAERTGGSVSTLTIQRTQQEDSAVYLCASSLTGGYTDTQYFGPGTRLTVL.